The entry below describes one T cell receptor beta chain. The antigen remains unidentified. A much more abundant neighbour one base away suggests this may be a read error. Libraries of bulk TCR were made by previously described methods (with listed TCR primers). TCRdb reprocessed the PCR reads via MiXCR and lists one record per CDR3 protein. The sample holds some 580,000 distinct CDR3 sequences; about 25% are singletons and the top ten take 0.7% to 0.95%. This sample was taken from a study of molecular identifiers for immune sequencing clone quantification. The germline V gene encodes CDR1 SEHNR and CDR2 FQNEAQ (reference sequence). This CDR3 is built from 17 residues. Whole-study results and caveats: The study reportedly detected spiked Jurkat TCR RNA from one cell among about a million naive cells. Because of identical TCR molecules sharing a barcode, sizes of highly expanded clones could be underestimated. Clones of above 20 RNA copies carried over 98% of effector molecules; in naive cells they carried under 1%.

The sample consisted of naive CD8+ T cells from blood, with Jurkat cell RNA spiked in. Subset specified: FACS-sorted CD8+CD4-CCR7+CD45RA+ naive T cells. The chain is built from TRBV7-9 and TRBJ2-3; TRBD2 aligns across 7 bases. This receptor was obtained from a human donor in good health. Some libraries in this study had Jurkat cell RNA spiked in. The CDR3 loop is CASSSPWASGNTDSQYF. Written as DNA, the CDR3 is TGTGCCAGCAGCTCCCCCTGGGCTAGCGGTAACACAGATTCGCAGTATTTT.